Each of the 10 T cell receptor beta chains below was sequenced from the same sample in a study of blood T cell repertoires in COVID-19. The assay was immunoSEQ multiplex PCR, and TCRdb's table has in-frame clones only and misses some. This table has approximately 120,000 clones, about 83% appearing once. Sequencing was done on a sample of peripheral blood. The receptor set was obtained from a human donor in a cohort sampled during active COVID-19.

This clone was seen only once. The V call is TRBV10-1, the J call TRBJ2-5; D not certain. Germline V gene data show CDR1 as WNHNN and CDR2 as SYGVQD (reference sequence). The CDR3 extends over 13 amino acids. V lost 3 bases to trimming and J lost 5 bases, with 10 bases between them. The CDR3 sequence is CASSESPGETQYF. DNA of the CDR3: TGCGCCAGCAGTGAAAGTCCCGGGGAGACCCAGTACTTC.

V usage is TRBV30 and J usage is TRBJ2-7; 10 bases fit TRBD2. CDR1 and CDR2 (germline): GTSNPN, SVGIG (reference sequence). Trimming cost V 8 bases and J 2 bases; bases outside gene matches: 9. This CDR3 comprises 14 residues. The CDR3 DNA reads as TGTGCCCAGAATCCTAGCGGGAGCACCTACGAGCAGTACTTC. Residues: CAQNPSGSTYEQYF.

The count of this clone is one. This chain links TRBV19 with TRBJ2-6; a possible D gene is TRBD1 (6 bases). Trimming took off 5 bases at V and 2 bases at J, with 13 bases between the two ends. From germline, CDR1 is LNHDA and CDR2 SQIVND (reference sequence). The CDR3 spans 16 residues. CDR3 bases: TGTGCCAGTAGTGATACAGGGATACCTGGGGCCAACGTCCTGACTTTC. Translated, it gives CASSDTGIPGANVLTF. The variable domain in full, with the rest retrieved from reference TRBV19 and TRBJ2-6, is DGGITQSPKYLFRKEGQNVTLSCEQNLNHDAMYWYRQDPGQGLRLIYYSQIVNDFQKGDIAEGYSVSREKKESFPLTVTSAQKNPTAFYLCASSDTGIPGANVLTFGAGSRLTVL.

V usage is TRBV28 and J usage is TRBJ1-5; 7 positions match TRBD1. V lost 5 bases and J lost 4; bases outside the gene matches: 11. This CDR3 is 16 amino acids long. From germline, CDR1 is MDHEN and CDR2 SYDVKM. The CDR3 protein is CASSDAQGGGNQPQHF. The CDR3 nucleotides are TGTGCCAGCAGTGACGCCCAGGGGGGAGGTAATCAGCCCCAGCATTTT.

This chain uses TRBV6-5 with TRBJ1-1; D gene unclear. V lost 2 bases, J lost 4 bases, and 8 bases lay in between. Germline assignment: CDR1 MNHEY and CDR2 SVGAGI. CDR3 length equals 13 residues. The CDR3 nucleotides read TGTGCCAGCAGTTACCGAGGTACCACTGAAGCTTTCTTT. It codes for CASSYRGTTEAFF.

The chain employs TRBV29-1 and TRBJ1-1; D gene ambiguous. The CDR3 has 13 amino acids. V was clipped by 2 bases and J by 3 bases, with 10 bases between them. Per the germline V gene, CDR1 is SQVTM and CDR2 is ANQGSEA. CDR3 in DNA: TGCAGCGTTGAAAAAAAATCGGACACTGAAGCTTTCTTT. It specifies CSVEKKSDTEAFF. The variable domain in full, with the rest retrieved from reference TRBV29-1 and TRBJ1-1, is SAVISQKPSRDICQRGTSLTIQCQVDSQVTMMFWYRQQPGQSLTLIATANQGSEATYESGFVIDKFPISRPNLTFSTLTVSNMSPEDSSIYLCSVEKKSDTEAFFGQGTRLTVV.

J is TRBJ2-1 and V is TRBV12-3 or TRBV12-4; D might be TRBD1 (6 bases). With 7 bases removed from V and 4 bases from J, the gap between germline ends came to 11 bases. The CDR3 sequence is 13 residues long. Written as DNA, the CDR3 is TGTGCCAGCATTCAACAGGGATACAATGAGCAGTTCTTC. Its translation: CASIQQGYNEQFF.

V is TRBV7-2 and J is TRBJ1-1, with D maybe TRBD1 (6 bases). Germline V CDR1 and CDR2: SGHTA, FQGNSA. Trimming stripped 5 bases from V and 2 bases from J, with 12 bases between. The CDR3 has 14 residues. The CDR3 region is CASSNQGFNTEAFF. In nucleotides, the CDR3 is TGTGCCAGCAGCAACCAGGGGTTTAACACTGAAGCTTTCTTT.

This clone was seen many times. The rearrangement uses TRBV12-3 or TRBV12-4 and TRBJ2-3; D remains ambiguous. V was trimmed by 5 bases and J by 3 bases, leaving 9 bases between them. CDR3 length: 13 amino acids. This CDR3 reads CASSVSRTDTQYF. For the CDR3, the DNA is TGTGCCAGCAGTGTTAGCAGAACAGATACGCAGTATTTT.

The chain joins TRBV7-9 to TRBJ2-3; TRBD1 aligns across 11 bases. CDR3 length equals 14 residues. In germline, CDR1 is SEHNR, CDR2 FQNEAQ (reference sequence). The junction had 11 bases not matched to a gene; V was cut back by 11 bases and J by 7 bases. In nucleotides, the CDR3 is TGTGCCGGGGGAGGACAGGGGGCTGAGAATACGCAGTATTTT. This sequence encodes CAGGGQGAENTQYF.